These 16 T cell receptor beta chains originate from one sample sequenced in a study of T cell responses to AZD1222 COVID-19 vaccine. The table came from immunoSEQ multiplex PCR; TCRdb's copy has only in-frame clones and leaves some out. The sample lists roughly 150,000 clones; around 89% were seen once. The starting material was peripheral blood, obtained on day 0 of AZD1222 vaccination. These receptors came from an adult in good health.

CDR3 bases: TGTGCCAGCTCACCACCGGTTCGAGGCCTCGCGAATTCACCCCTCCACTTT. Its translation is CASSPPVRGLANSPLHF. The chain recombines TRBV18 with TRBJ1-6, with D unclear. Germline values: CDR1 KGHSH, CDR2 LQKENI. This CDR3 contains 17 residues. The ends were cut back, 0 bases at V and 7 bases at J, with 16 bases in the middle.

The V call is TRBV28, the J call TRBJ1-1; unclear D gene. This CDR3 spans 14 amino acids. Trimming pared 4 bases from V and 4 bases from J, leaving 13 bases between. The germline CDR1 and CDR2 sequences are MDHEN and SYDVKM. CDR3 DNA: TGTGCCAGCAGTTACGGGTTGGTGGGCACTGAAGCTTTCTTT. Amino acids: CASSYGLVGTEAFF.

The chain carries TRBV6-2 or TRBV6-3 and TRBJ2-7; TRBD2 aligns across 7 bases. The germline gives CDR1 MNHEY, CDR2 SVGEGT. Losses at the gene ends were 5 bases for V and 7 bases for J; bases not matched to a gene: 14. The CDR3 runs to 15 residues. The CDR3 DNA sequence: TGTGCCAGCAGTGAGCCGCGGACTAGTTGGGGGGAGCAGTACTTC. Its translation is CASSEPRTSWGEQYF.

This CDR3 is CASSLTGTGPYEQYF. The CDR3 DNA reads as TGTGCCAGCAGTCTAACCGGGACAGGGCCCTACGAGCAGTACTTC. This chain links TRBV27 with TRBJ2-7; 9 bases are a match to TRBD1. Germline V gives CDR1 MNHEY, CDR2 SMNVEV (reference sequence). CDR3 length equals 15 residues. The junction had 7 bases not matched to a gene; V was cut back by 5 bases and J by 2 bases.

The chain is built from TRBV24-1 and TRBJ2-5; D uncertain. V gave up 4 bases and J gave up 5 bases, with 10 bases separating them. Germline V gene data show CDR1 as KGHDR and CDR2 as SFDVKD. CDR3 size: 13 residues. In DNA, the CDR3 is TGTGCCACCAGTGACCCATCCAAGGAGACCCAGTACTTC. Translation: CATSDPSKETQYF.

The gene calls are TRBV20-1 and TRBJ1-5; D gene ambiguous. The CDR3 sequence is 11 residues long. Germline V gene sequence: CDR1 DFQATT, CDR2 SNEGSKA (reference sequence). V was pared by 1 base and J by 11 bases, with 9 bases between. Here the CDR3 DNA reads TGCAGTGCTAGAGTTAATGGGGCCCAGCATTTT. Its protein is CSARVNGAQHF.

The chain joins TRBV4-3 to TRBJ2-3; D uncertain. Trimming took 3 bases from V and 0 from J, leaving 16 bases between them. This CDR3 is built from 17 residues. Germline CDR1 LGHNA, CDR2 YSLEER. This CDR3 is CASSQVAGPSSTDTQYF. As DNA, the CDR3 is TGCGCCAGCAGCCAGGTCGCCGGGCCCTCGAGCACAGATACGCAGTATTTT.

Only one count was recorded for this clone. The chain carries TRBV19 and TRBJ2-2; 9 bases are shared with TRBD2. The CDR3 covers 19 residues. Trimming cost V 6 bases and J 2 bases; bases outside gene matches: 16. Germline V gene lookup returns CDR1 LNHDA and CDR2 SQIVND (reference sequence). The CDR3 loop reads CASRNLLLIAGVNTGELFF. In DNA form, the CDR3 reads TGTGCCAGTAGGAATCTACTGTTGATAGCGGGGGTTAACACCGGGGAGCTGTTTTTT.

The chain employs TRBV5-1 and TRBJ2-6, with D unclear. Germline assignment: CDR1 SGHRS and CDR2 YFSETQ. The CDR3 runs to 16 residues. V lost 4 bases, J lost 0 bases, and 11 bases lay in between. CDR3 DNA: TGCGCCAGCAGCCCTACCCTCAGCTCTGGGGCCAACGTCCTGACTTTC. It is translated as CASSPTLSSGANVLTF.

The rearrangement links TRBV9 to TRBJ1-1, with D perhaps TRBD1 (6 bases). This CDR3 spans 15 amino acids. Trimming removed 3 bases from V and 3 bases from J, with 15 bases in between. Germline lookup yields CDR1 SGDLS and CDR2 YYNGEE. CDR3 sequence (DNA): TGTGCCAGCAGCGCAGGGGCCTCAATGGACACTGAAGCTTTCTTT. It is translated as CASSAGASMDTEAFF. The full variable domain, completed using reference TRBV9 and TRBJ1-1, is DSGVTQTPKHLITATGQRVTLRCSPRSGDLSVYWYQQSLDQGLQFLIQYYNGEERAKGNILERFSAQQFPDLHSELNLSSLELGDSALYFCASSAGASMDTEAFFGQGTRLTVV.

The rearrangement uses TRBV5-4 and TRBJ1-4; 10 positions match TRBD1. The germline CDR1 and CDR2 sequences are SGHNT and YYREEE (reference sequence). The CDR3 length is 15 residues. Losses at the gene ends were 4 bases for V and 6 bases for J; bases not matched to a gene: 6. The CDR3 DNA reads TGTGCCAGCAGCCAGCAAGGACAGGGGGATGAAAAACTGTTTTTT. It translates to CASSQQGQGDEKLFF.

The gene calls are TRBV9 and TRBJ2-5; tentative D call: TRBD1 (6 bases). V was trimmed by 0 bases and J by 3 bases, leaving 15 bases between them. The CDR3 has 16 amino acids. Germline CDR1 reads SGDLS; CDR2 reads YYNGEE. CDR3 protein: CASSVAQTGEKETQYF. The DNA of the CDR3 is TGTGCCAGCAGCGTAGCTCAGACAGGCGAAAAAGAGACCCAGTACTTC. Supplemented by reference TRBV9 and TRBJ2-5, the full variable domain reads DSGVTQTPKHLITATGQRVTLRCSPRSGDLSVYWYQQSLDQGLQFLIQYYNGEERAKGNILERFSAQQFPDLHSELNLSSLELGDSALYFCASSVAQTGEKETQYFGPGTRLLVL.

This chain uses TRBV6-5 with TRBJ2-5; a weak D match, TRBD1 (6 bases). This CDR3 comprises 14 residues. Germline CDR1 is MNHEY and CDR2 is SVGAGI. The germline V and J ends were trimmed by 0 bases and 4 bases, with 9 bases remaining between them. CDR3 nucleotides: TGTGCCAGCAGTTACTCCCCAGGGGTAGAGACCCAGTACTTC. Protein sequence: CASSYSPGVETQYF.

The chain combines TRBV9 with TRBJ2-3; 12 nucleotides match TRBD2. The length of the CDR3 is 17 residues. V gave up 3 bases and J gave up 4 bases; unmatched junction bases: 9. The germline CDR1 and CDR2 sequences are SGDLS and YYNGEE. The chain's CDR3 is CASSERATSGGADTQYF. The CDR3 nucleotides read TGTGCCAGCAGCGAGAGAGCGACTAGCGGGGGAGCAGATACGCAGTATTTT.

The chain couples TRBV18 to TRBJ1-2; 7 positions agree with TRBD1. Germline loops: CDR1 KGHSH, CDR2 LQKENI. The CDR3 totals 14 residues. J was trimmed by 1 base and V by 3 bases; bases with no gene match: 2. The CDR3 region is CASSPQGGNYGYTF. The CDR3 nucleotides read TGTGCCAGCTCACCCCAGGGGGGTAACTATGGCTACACCTTC.

The chain is built from TRBV7-8 and TRBJ1-6; 10 bases fit TRBD1. Trimming cost V 5 bases and J 7 bases; bases outside gene matches: 8. This CDR3 spans 16 amino acids. CDR1 is SGHVS and CDR2 is FQNEAQ in the germline V gene. CDR3 loop: CASSLRGQGLNSPLHF. The DNA of the CDR3 is TGTGCCAGCAGCCTCCGGGGACAGGGGTTAAATTCACCCCTCCACTTT.